A selection of T cell receptor beta chains follows, all from one sample in a study of blood T cell repertoires in COVID-19. The method was immunoSEQ multiplex PCR; TCRdb's version includes in-frame clones alone and lacks a portion of them. The data contain under 200,000 clones, about 80% of them singletons. What was sequenced was PBMCs or T cells enriched from blood (not recorded which). Receptors originate from a woman aged 60 to 75 who had recovered from COVID-19. The CDR3 runs from the conserved cysteine through the conserved F or W. Each record gives: clone size, CDR3 length, J gene, V gene, D gene, CDR3 DNA, CDR3 protein. The D gene is left open where the match is weak. Not all rows give a size; the values are once, few, many and, for expanded clones, a class.

size: few
length: 15
J: TRBJ1-2
V: TRBV2
D: .
DNA: TGTGCCAGCAGGGAGGAAATTAGCCGGGACTATGGCTACACCTTC
CDR3: CASREEISRDYGYTF

size: .
length: 15
J: TRBJ1-2
V: TRBV5-4
D: .
DNA: TGTGCCAGCAGCTCTCAGGGAGGGGGGTACTATGGCTACACCTTC
CDR3: CASSSQGGGYYGYTF

size: once
length: 15
J: TRBJ1-2
V: TRBV19
D: .
DNA: TGTGCCAGTAGTAGAATGAACGGGGGGTCGGAAGGCTACACCTTC
CDR3: CASSRMNGGSEGYTF

size: .
length: 15
J: TRBJ1-5
V: TRBV27
D: TRBD1
DNA: TGTGCCAGCAGTACTACAGGGGGCGGGAATCAGCCCCAGCATTTT
CDR3: CASSTTGGGNQPQHF

size: .
length: 12
J: TRBJ1-2
V: TRBV29-1
D: TRBD1
DNA: TGCAGCGTTGCTGGGGACAGGGCCGGCTACACCTTC
CDR3: CSVAGDRAGYTF

size: .
length: 14
J: TRBJ1-3
V: TRBV5-1
D: .
DNA: TGCGCCAGCAGCTTGGCAGGTGCTGGAAACACCATATATTTT
CDR3: CASSLAGAGNTIYF

size: .
length: 15
J: TRBJ2-5
V: TRBV25-1
D: TRBD2
DNA: TGTGCCAGCACCCTCGGACTAGCGGGAAAAGAGACCCAGTACTTC
CDR3: CASTLGLAGKETQYF

size: .
length: 16
J: TRBJ2-7
V: TRBV5-1
D: TRBD2
DNA: TGCGCCAGCAGCAGGACTAGCGGGGGGGCCTCCTACGAGCAGTACTTC
CDR3: CASSRTSGGASYEQYF

size: .
length: 16
J: TRBJ2-5
V: TRBV24-1
D: TRBD2
DNA: TGTGCCACCAGTGATGGACTAGCGGGTTACCAAGAGACCCAGTACTTC
CDR3: CATSDGLAGYQETQYF

size: .
length: 16
J: TRBJ2-1
V: TRBV9
D: TRBD2
DNA: TGTGCCAGCAGCACGGGGACTACCCCTAATCACAATGAGCAGTTCTTC
CDR3: CASSTGTTPNHNEQFF

size: .
length: 17
J: TRBJ1-5
V: TRBV2
D: .
DNA: TGTGCCAGCAGTCCAAGGATGGGCAGGCAGGTGAATCAGCCCCAGCATTTT
CDR3: CASSPRMGRQVNQPQHF

size: .
length: 16
J: TRBJ1-1
V: TRBV4-2
D: .
DNA: TGTGCCAGCAGCCCTCACGACTCCCCGACGGACACTGAAGCTTTCTTT
CDR3: CASSPHDSPTDTEAFF

size: once
length: 14
J: TRBJ2-3
V: TRBV4-2
D: .
DNA: TGTGCCAGCAGCCAAGTTGTTTACACAGATACGCAGTATTTT
CDR3: CASSQVVYTDTQYF

size: .
length: 15
J: TRBJ1-5
V: TRBV9
D: TRBD1
DNA: TGTGCCAGCAGCCCCCGGGACAGGGGGTATCAGCCCCAGCATTTT
CDR3: CASSPRDRGYQPQHF

size: .
length: 13
J: TRBJ1-4
V: TRBV30
D: .
DNA: TGTGCCTGGAGTGTGTACGGGAATGAAAAACTGTTTTTT
CDR3: CAWSVYGNEKLFF

size: once
length: 16
J: TRBJ1-4
V: TRBV1
D: .
DNA: TGCACCAGCAGCCAAGAGAACAGGGGGCAGGTTGAAAAACTGTTTTTT
CDR3: CTSSQENRGQVEKLFF

size: .
length: 18
J: TRBJ1-6
V: TRBV4-2
D: .
DNA: TGTGCCAGCAGCCAAGGCACAGGGAATTCCCTCTATAATTCACCCCTCCACTTT
CDR3: CASSQGTGNSLYNSPLHF

size: many
length: 12
J: TRBJ1-1
V: TRBV3-1/TRBV3-2
D: TRBD1
DNA: TGTGCCAGCAGCCAAACGGGACAGGGAGCTTTCTTT
CDR3: CASSQTGQGAFF

size: .
length: 14
J: TRBJ1-1
V: TRBV10-3
D: TRBD1
DNA: TGTGCCATCAATAAGGACAGGGATACGACTGAAGCTTTCTTT
CDR3: CAINKDRDTTEAFF

size: .
length: 15
J: TRBJ1-2
V: TRBV6-1
D: .
DNA: TGTGCCAGCAGTGATCCGGACAGCGCTAACTATGGCTACACCTTC
CDR3: CASSDPDSANYGYTF

size: .
length: 15
J: TRBJ1-1
V: TRBV3-1/TRBV3-2
D: .
DNA: TGTGCCAGCAGCCAAACAGCACGGGCAGGAGAGGGGGAGTTCTTT
CDR3: CASSQTARAGEGEFF

size: .
length: 14
J: TRBJ2-7
V: TRBV30
D: .
DNA: TGTGCCTGGACTCCCCGGGGGGCCTCCTACGAGCAGTACTTC
CDR3: CAWTPRGASYEQYF

size: .
length: 14
J: TRBJ2-2
V: TRBV6-4
D: .
DNA: TGTGCCAGCAGTGGTAGCTCCGACTCCGGGGAGCTGTTTTTT
CDR3: CASSGSSDSGELFF

size: .
length: 14
J: TRBJ1-2
V: TRBV4-1
D: TRBD1
DNA: TGCGCCAGCAGCCAAGAAGGGGGCAACTATGGCTACACCTTC
CDR3: CASSQEGGNYGYTF

size: .
length: 16
J: TRBJ1-4
V: TRBV18
D: TRBD1
DNA: TGTGCCAGCTCACCAACACTAGGGACAGGGGATGAAAAACTGTTTTTT
CDR3: CASSPTLGTGDEKLFF

size: .
length: 13
J: TRBJ2-7
V: TRBV4-2
D: .
DNA: TGTGCCAGCAGCCAAGATCTCCCTTTCGAGCAGTACTTC
CDR3: CASSQDLPFEQYF

size: .
length: 15
J: TRBJ2-1
V: TRBV5-4
D: .
DNA: TGTGCCAGCAGCGGGGCGCAGGGAAAGGACAATGAGCAGTTCTTC
CDR3: CASSGAQGKDNEQFF

size: .
length: 16
J: TRBJ2-7
V: TRBV6-4
D: .
DNA: TGTGCCAGCACCCTAAACCCTAGTCTCAACTCCTACGAGCAGTACTTC
CDR3: CASTLNPSLNSYEQYF

size: many
length: 14
J: TRBJ1-5
V: TRBV24-1
D: .
DNA: TGTGCCACCAGTGGGCGACTTAGCAATCAGCCCCAGCATTTT
CDR3: CATSGRLSNQPQHF

size: .
length: 13
J: TRBJ1-4
V: TRBV7-2
D: .
DNA: TGTGCCAGCAGCTGGAGAGACTCCGAAAAACTGTTTTTT
CDR3: CASSWRDSEKLFF

size: .
length: 16
J: TRBJ2-1
V: TRBV27
D: .
DNA: TGTGCCAGCAGTTTATCTGCGGGGTCCTCTTACAATGAGCAGTTCTTC
CDR3: CASSLSAGSSYNEQFF

size: .
length: 15
J: TRBJ2-3
V: TRBV5-1
D: .
DNA: TGCGCCAGCAGCGCACAGAACAGGGGCACAGATACGCAGTATTTT
CDR3: CASSAQNRGTDTQYF

size: .
length: 14
J: TRBJ2-5
V: TRBV14
D: TRBD2
DNA: TGTGCCAGCAGCCAAATGGCGGGGGGAGGGACCCAGTACTTC
CDR3: CASSQMAGGGTQYF

size: .
length: 12
J: TRBJ1-5
V: TRBV6-4
D: .
DNA: TGTGCCAGCATTTCGGGTATTCAGCCCCAGCATTTT
CDR3: CASISGIQPQHF

size: .
length: 16
J: TRBJ2-1
V: TRBV19
D: TRBD2
DNA: TGTGCCAGCGGGACTAGCGGGGGAATCGTATACAATGAGCAGTTCTTC
CDR3: CASGTSGGIVYNEQFF

size: .
length: 11
J: TRBJ2-1
V: TRBV11-2
D: .
DNA: TGTGCCAGCAGACAGGTTAATGAGCAGTTCTTC
CDR3: CASRQVNEQFF

size: .
length: 13
J: TRBJ1-4
V: TRBV29-1
D: .
DNA: TGCAGCGTCCTCAGCCCGGGGAGGGAAAAACTGTTTTTT
CDR3: CSVLSPGREKLFF

size: .
length: 13
J: TRBJ2-5
V: TRBV5-1
D: .
DNA: TGCGCCAGCAGCGCGGTACCCGAAGAGACCCAGTACTTC
CDR3: CASSAVPEETQYF

size: .
length: 16
J: TRBJ1-2
V: TRBV27
D: .
DNA: TGTGCCAGCAGTGAAGGACCGGGACACCCTAACTATGGCTACACCTTC
CDR3: CASSEGPGHPNYGYTF

size: .
length: 14
J: TRBJ1-5
V: TRBV27
D: .
DNA: TGTGCCAGCAGTTACAGGGATGGCAATCAGCCCCAGCATTTT
CDR3: CASSYRDGNQPQHF

size: once
length: 15
J: TRBJ1-5
V: TRBV4-1
D: .
DNA: TGCGCCAGCAGCCAAGATACGCGTCCCAATCAGCCCCAGCATTTT
CDR3: CASSQDTRPNQPQHF

size: few
length: 13
J: TRBJ1-6
V: TRBV5-4
D: .
DNA: TGTGCCAGCAGCCCCTCCAGGGATCGACCCCTCCACTTT
CDR3: CASSPSRDRPLHF

size: .
length: 14
J: TRBJ2-7
V: TRBV4-1
D: .
DNA: TGCGCCAGCAGCCAAGACCCCATCTCCTACGAGCAGTACTTC
CDR3: CASSQDPISYEQYF

size: few
length: 17
J: TRBJ1-2
V: TRBV10-2
D: .
DNA: TGCGCCAGCAGTGAGTCAGGGGCAGGAAGAGCTAACTATGGCTACACCTTC
CDR3: CASSESGAGRANYGYTF

size: few
length: 15
J: TRBJ1-6
V: TRBV7-9
D: .
DNA: TGTGCCAGCAGCTTAGCTCACAGATCCAATTCACCCCTCCACTTT
CDR3: CASSLAHRSNSPLHF

size: .
length: 17
J: TRBJ1-4
V: TRBV5-8
D: TRBD1
DNA: TGTGCCAGCAGCAACCTTGGACAGGGGAGTTTTGGTGAAAAACTGTTTTTT
CDR3: CASSNLGQGSFGEKLFF

size: .
length: 15
J: TRBJ2-1
V: TRBV4-1
D: TRBD2
DNA: TGCGCCAGCAGCCAATTGGCTAGCGGGGACAATGAGCAGTTCTTC
CDR3: CASSQLASGDNEQFF

size: few
length: 16
J: TRBJ2-5
V: TRBV6-1
D: TRBD2
DNA: TGTGCCAGCAGTGAAGGTTTAGCGGGGTATACGGAGACCCAGTACTTC
CDR3: CASSEGLAGYTETQYF

size: .
length: 13
J: TRBJ2-7
V: TRBV7-8
D: TRBD1
DNA: TGTGCCAGCAGCCGTGACAGGGGAGCCGAGCAGTACTTC
CDR3: CASSRDRGAEQYF

size: .
length: 16
J: TRBJ1-1
V: TRBV7-8
D: TRBD1
DNA: TGTGCCAGCAGTAAAATCGGGACAGGGCTGAACACTGAAGCTTTCTTT
CDR3: CASSKIGTGLNTEAFF

size: .
length: 15
J: TRBJ2-7
V: TRBV11-2
D: TRBD1
DNA: TGTGCCAGCAGCTTAGGGACAGGGGGCATCTACGAGCAGTACTTC
CDR3: CASSLGTGGIYEQYF

size: .
length: 12
J: TRBJ1-2
V: TRBV27
D: TRBD1
DNA: TGTGCCAGCAGACAGGGGGCGCGGGGCTACACCTTC
CDR3: CASRQGARGYTF

size: once
length: 13
J: TRBJ2-1
V: TRBV7-2
D: .
DNA: TGTGCCAGCAGCTTACAGCGGAATGATGAGCAGTTCTTC
CDR3: CASSLQRNDEQFF

size: .
length: 15
J: TRBJ2-7
V: TRBV28
D: .
DNA: TGTGCCAGCAGTTTTGGCCAGGGGTCCCCCTACGAGCAGTACTTC
CDR3: CASSFGQGSPYEQYF

size: .
length: 18
J: TRBJ2-5
V: TRBV11-2
D: TRBD2
DNA: TGTGCCAGCAGCTTAGGGCTGTCAAACGGGGGGGCCCGGGAGACCCAGTACTTC
CDR3: CASSLGLSNGGARETQYF

size: .
length: 14
J: TRBJ1-1
V: TRBV18
D: .
DNA: TGTGCCAGCTCATGGAACAGGGCCGGCACTGAAGCTTTCTTT
CDR3: CASSWNRAGTEAFF

size: .
length: 15
J: TRBJ2-1
V: TRBV5-1
D: .
DNA: TGCGCCAGCAGCCAAATGGGGCCCCCTCTCGATGAGCAGTTCTTC
CDR3: CASSQMGPPLDEQFF

size: .
length: 16
J: TRBJ2-2
V: TRBV6-5
D: .
DNA: TGTGCCAGCAGTTACTCTCGGAGAACGAACACCGGGGAGCTGTTTTTT
CDR3: CASSYSRRTNTGELFF